The 11 T cell receptor beta chains below come from one sample, sequenced in a study of regulatory T cells in long-lasting Graves disease. Building the TCR beta libraries relied on iRepertoire HTBI primers, and CDR3 regions underwent Arm-PCR. A single record per CDR3 protein comes from TCRdb applying MiXCR to the multiplex PCR reads. This table has 400,000 to 500,000 distinct CDR3 sequences, roughly a fifth appearing once. The time point: persistent/refractory GD, antithyroid drugs over 5 years with positive TRAb. RNA from PBMCs was the source of the TCR library. Specimen: peripheral blood mononuclear cells (PBMCs), collected when the disease was refractory, from a patient treated with antithyroid drugs. These receptors were taken from a female donor with Graves disease.

This clonotype was seen ten or more times. The rearrangement uses TRBV11-3 and TRBJ1-1, with D unresolved. The CDR3 spans 15 residues. Per the germline V gene, CDR1 is SGHNT and CDR2 is YENEEA. Trimming cost V 1 base and J 4 bases, with 13 bases left between them. The CDR3 is CASSLGGGVGTEAFF. DNA of the CDR3: TGTGCCAGCAGCTTAGGAGGCGGGGTAGGCACTGAAGCTTTCTTT. The variable domain in full, with the rest retrieved from reference TRBV11-3 and TRBJ1-1, is EAGVVQSPRYKIIEKKQPVAFWCNPISGHNTLYWYLQNLGQGPELLIRYENEEAVDDSQLPKDRFSAERLKGVDSTLKIQPAELGDSAVYLCASSLGGGVGTEAFFGQGTRLTVV.

In the case of this clonotype: Possible read error: a much larger clone is one base away. V usage is TRBV5-1 and J usage is TRBJ2-2; D is unclear. The CDR3 is made up of 15 amino acids. Germline-derived CDR1 and CDR2 are SGHRS and YFSETQ. The CDR3, as DNA: TGCGTCAGCAGCCCCGGAGACCGTGGCACCGGGGAGCTGTTTTTT. It yields the protein CVSSPGDRGTGELFF.

This clonotype was counted ten times or more. This chain uses TRBV27 with TRBJ1-2; D gene unclear. The CDR3 covers 13 residues. V was pared by 3 bases and J by 3 bases, with 8 bases between. Germline lookup yields CDR1 MNHEY and CDR2 SMNVEV (reference sequence). The CDR3 here is CASSFMGDYGYTF. The CDR3 coding sequence is TGTGCCAGCAGTTTCATGGGTGACTATGGCTACACCTTC.

The chain recombines TRBV7-3 with TRBJ2-3; a possible D gene is TRBD1 (6 bases). The germline CDR1 and CDR2 sequences are SGHTA and FQGTGA. V was trimmed by 5 bases and J by 1 base, leaving 10 bases between them. The CDR3 spans 14 residues. CDR3 coding DNA: TGTGCCAGCAGCGGGGGACACGGCACAGATACGCAGTATTTT. Translation gives CASSGGHGTDTQYF. The whole variable domain, filled in from reference TRBV7-3 and TRBJ2-3, reads GAGVSQTPSNKVTEKGKYVELRCDPISGHTALYWYRQSLGQGPEFLIYFQGTGAADDSGLPNDRFFAVRPEGSVSTLKIQRTERGDSAVYLCASSGGHGTDTQYFGPGTRLTVL.

The chain combines TRBV4-1 with TRBJ2-4; 9 bases align to TRBD2. Germline lookup yields CDR1 MGHRA and CDR2 YSYEKL. The trim removed 5 bases at V and 0 bases at J, leaving 8 bases unmatched. The CDR3 is made up of 17 amino acids. For the CDR3, the DNA is TGCGCCAGCAGCGCAGTAGCGGGAGAACTAGCCAAAAACATTCAGTACTTC. As protein: CASSAVAGELAKNIQYF.

The chain links TRBV29-1 to TRBJ1-1; no reliable D call. The CDR3 runs 12 residues. Trimming removed 4 bases from V and 4 bases from J, with 10 bases in between. Germline V gene data show CDR1 as SQVTM and CDR2 as ANQGSEA. In DNA form, the CDR3 reads TGCAGCGTTGGGGGAGAAGTCACTGAAGCTTTCTTT. This codes for CSVGGEVTEAFF.

This clonotype was counted at least ten times. The chain employs TRBV28 and TRBJ2-7; TRBD2 matches 7 bases. CDR3 length: 15 amino acids. V was clipped by 2 bases and J by 1 base; unmatched bases: 5. Germline-derived CDR1 and CDR2 are MDHEN and SYDVKM. This CDR3 reads CASSLEGGPSYEQYF. The CDR3 DNA reads as TGTGCCAGCAGTTTAGAGGGAGGGCCATCCTACGAGCAGTACTTC.

This clonotype was counted a few times. This chain joins TRBV5-6 and TRBJ2-5; 11 bases are shared with TRBD2. The germline CDR1 and CDR2 sequences are SGHDT and YYEEEE. The CDR3 runs to 15 residues. J lost 2 bases, V lost 4 bases, and 4 bases had no gene match. The CDR3 DNA reads TGTGCCAGCAGCATACTAGCGGGGGATCAAGAGACCCAGTACTTC. It is translated as CASSILAGDQETQYF.

This clonotype has just a few counts. The chain carries TRBV27 and TRBJ1-1; D not certain. The CDR3 is 13 amino acids. In germline, CDR1 is MNHEY, CDR2 SMNVEV (reference sequence). V was pared by 8 bases and J by 5 bases, with 15 bases between. The CDR3 bases are TGTGCCAGCGCGAGAATCAGACGGACTGAAGCTTTCTTT. Residues: CASARIRRTEAFF.

The gene calls are TRBV15 and TRBJ1-1, with D perhaps TRBD1 (5 bases). The CDR3 extends over 16 amino acids. The germline V and J ends were trimmed by 0 bases and 5 bases, with 16 bases remaining between them. CDR1 and CDR2 (germline): LNHNV, YYDKDF (reference sequence). The CDR3 is CATSRDSRLGTTEAFF. In nucleotides, the CDR3 is TGTGCCACCAGCAGAGATTCCCGCTTGGGGACGACTGAAGCTTTCTTT.

This clonotype was recorded many times. The V gene is TRBV6-1, the J gene TRBJ2-5; 7 nucleotides match TRBD2. The V gene end was trimmed by 5 bases and the J gene end by 1 base; junction bases not matched to a gene: 10. CDR1 is MNHNS, CDR2 SASEGT, per germline. The CDR3 totals 16 residues. Here the CDR3 reads CASSLLTSSTQETQYF. Here the CDR3 DNA reads TGTGCCAGCAGTCTCTTGACTAGCAGCACCCAAGAGACCCAGTACTTC.